The present T cell receptor (beta chain) was sequenced within a study of T cells in Graves' hyperthyroidism and ophthalmopathy. The hyperthyroidism patients had all been newly diagnosed, and their disease duration was under 2 months. Their ages ranged from 18 to 65 years. From RNA transcripts, TCR beta CDR3 regions were amplified. During a first-round RT-PCR of the TCR CDR3, the HTBI primer set was used. TCRdb re-derived calls from the multiplex PCR reads in MiXCR, one entry per CDR3 protein. Here the sample spans about 420,000 distinct CDR3 sequences, 15% to 19% being singletons. Germline V gene lookup returns CDR1 MNHNS and CDR2 SASEGT. V shed 7 bases and J shed 5 bases, with 13 bases lying between them. CDR3 length: 13 amino acids. This clonotype was detected many times.

The clonotype was recovered from a woman between 18 and 29 years old with Graves' hyperthyroidism. Sample: blood. The chain combines TRBV6-1 with TRBJ2-3, with D perhaps matching TRBD2 (5 bases). In DNA, the CDR3 is TGTGCCAGCATGAGAACTAGTTTAGATACGCAGTATTTT. It specifies CASMRTSLDTQYF.